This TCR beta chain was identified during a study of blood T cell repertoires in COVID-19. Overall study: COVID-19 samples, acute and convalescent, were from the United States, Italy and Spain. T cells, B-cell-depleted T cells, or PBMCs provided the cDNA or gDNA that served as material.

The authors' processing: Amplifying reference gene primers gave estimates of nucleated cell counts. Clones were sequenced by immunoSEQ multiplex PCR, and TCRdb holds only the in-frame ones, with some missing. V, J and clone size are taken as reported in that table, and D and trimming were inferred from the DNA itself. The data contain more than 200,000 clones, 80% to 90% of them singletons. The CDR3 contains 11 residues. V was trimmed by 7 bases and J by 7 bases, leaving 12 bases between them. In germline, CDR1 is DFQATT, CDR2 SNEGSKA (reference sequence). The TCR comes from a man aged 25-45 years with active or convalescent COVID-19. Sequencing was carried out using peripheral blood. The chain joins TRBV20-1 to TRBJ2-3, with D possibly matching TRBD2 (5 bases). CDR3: CSVDGVNTQYF. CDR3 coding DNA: TGCAGTGTCGACGGGGTCAATACGCAGTATTTT.